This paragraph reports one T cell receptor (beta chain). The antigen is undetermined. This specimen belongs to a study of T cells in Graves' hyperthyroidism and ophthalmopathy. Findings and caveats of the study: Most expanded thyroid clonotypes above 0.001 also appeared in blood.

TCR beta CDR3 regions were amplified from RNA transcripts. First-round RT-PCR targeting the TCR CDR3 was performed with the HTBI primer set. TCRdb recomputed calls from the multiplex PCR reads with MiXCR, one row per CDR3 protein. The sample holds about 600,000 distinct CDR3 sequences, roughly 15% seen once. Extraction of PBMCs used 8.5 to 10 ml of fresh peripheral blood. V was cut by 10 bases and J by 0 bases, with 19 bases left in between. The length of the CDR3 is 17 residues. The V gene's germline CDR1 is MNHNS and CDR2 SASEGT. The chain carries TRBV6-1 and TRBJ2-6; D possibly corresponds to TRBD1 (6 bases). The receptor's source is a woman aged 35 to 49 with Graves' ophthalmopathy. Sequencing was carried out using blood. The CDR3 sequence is CATFSRTAYSGANVLTF. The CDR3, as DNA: TGTGCCACCTTTTCTAGGACAGCATACTCTGGGGCCAACGTCCTGACTTTC.